The present TCR beta chain was sequenced within a study of T-cell reconstitution after alpha-beta-depleted transplantation in children. The authors prepared the TCRbeta library with unique molecular identifiers. A single record per CDR3 protein comes from TCRdb applying MiXCR to the PCR reads. The repertoire includes around 670,000 distinct CDR3 sequences, about 12% of them detected once, and approximately 0.8% sits in the top ten. CDR3 length equals 16 residues. The germline V gene has CDR1 MGHDK and CDR2 SYGVNS. V lost 4 bases, J lost 0 bases, and 16 bases lay in between. At least ten counts were recorded for this clonotype.

The starting material was PBMCs, obtained before TCRalphabeta/CD19-depleted stem cell transplant. This receptor was identified in a girl aged 2 to 10 with congenital amegakaryocytic thrombocytopenia, due to receive a stem cell transplant. V gene TRBV25-1 combines with J gene TRBJ2-7, with D tentatively TRBD1 or TRBD2 (5 bases each). The CDR3 DNA sequence: TGTGCCAGCAGTGGACGACGGGACCGCAGCTCCTACGAGCAGTACTTC. Translating gives CASSGRRDRSSYEQYF.